This passage covers 18 T cell receptor beta chains from one sample sequenced in a study of blood T cells in healthy people across ages. Next came a second PCR, run for about 6 to 12 cycles, which used a sample-barcoded 5' primer along with a J-beta primer mix. MiXCR was run by TCRdb on the 5' RACE reads, yielding one entry per CDR3 protein. The sample shows about 1.5 million distinct CDR3 sequences, 40% to 45% of them seen only once. The sample consisted of blood. Every receptor here comes from a woman aged 18-29 years in good health.

The rearrangement joins TRBV7-8 to TRBJ2-7, with D unclear. The CDR3 length is 14 residues. In germline, CDR1 is SGHVS, CDR2 FQNEAQ. Trimming removed 1 base from V and 7 bases from J, with 14 bases in between. The CDR3, as DNA: TGTGCCAGCAGCTTAGACTTGTCCTACAATGAGCAGTACTTC. Translated: CASSLDLSYNEQYF.

Details on this clonotype: One end of the junction fails to match germline, which may point to a read error. The rearrangement uses TRBV5-6 and TRBJ2-1; TRBD2 matches 7 bases. The CDR3 consists of 16 residues. The germline gives CDR1 SGHDT, CDR2 YYEEEE. CDR3 protein: CASSFYERGFSNEQFF. Here the CDR3 DNA reads TGTGCCAGTAGCTTTTACGAGCGGGGATTTTCCAATGAGCAGTTCTTC.

This clonotype appeared a few times. This rearrangement joins TRBV28 to TRBJ1-2; the match to TRBD1 covers 8 bases. Germline V gives CDR1 MDHEN, CDR2 SYDVKM. Losses at the gene ends were 3 bases for V and 6 bases for J; bases not matched to a gene: 9. The CDR3 spans 15 residues. Here the CDR3 DNA reads TGTGCCAGCAGTTTGTTGCAGGGGGCAGGAGATGGCTACACCTTC. Its translation is CASSLLQGAGDGYTF.

Only one count was recorded for this clonotype. The gene calls are TRBV28 and TRBJ2-5; 10 nucleotides match TRBD2. CDR3 size: 19 residues. Germline V gives CDR1 MDHEN, CDR2 SYDVKM. Trimming at V came to 6 bases and at J to 9 bases, leaving 25 bases not matched to a gene. CDR3 in amino acids: CASSPISGTSVFTGWAQYF. The CDR3 bases are TGTGCCAGCAGCCCCATTTCCGGGACTAGCGTATTCACCGGCTGGGCCCAGTACTTC.

This clonotype has only a few counts. The chain couples TRBV12-3 or TRBV12-4 to TRBJ2-7; D ambiguous. V lost 3 bases to trimming and J lost 12 bases, with 12 bases between them. CDR3 length: 11 amino acids. CDR3 coding DNA: TGTGCCAGCAGTTTCAACTACGAGACGTACTTC. Residues: CASSFNYETYF.

The J gene is TRBJ2-1, the V gene TRBV7-2; D is unclear. Germline V gene sequence: CDR1 SGHTA, CDR2 FQGNSA. This CDR3 has 16 residues. The V end was cut by 1 base, the J end by 3 bases, with 13 bases between. This CDR3 reads CASSLGGENLYNEQFF. The CDR3 DNA reads as TGTGCCAGCAGCTTAGGCGGAGAGAACCTCTACAATGAGCAGTTCTTC.

The chain combines TRBV20-1 with TRBJ2-7; D could derive from TRBD1 or TRBD2 (5 bases each). Germline loops: CDR1 DFQATT, CDR2 SNEGSKA (reference sequence). The CDR3 totals 14 residues. Trimming shortened V by 1 base and J by 3 bases, and 13 bases separated the two germline ends. This CDR3 reads CSARVSGTFYEQYF. The CDR3 nucleotides are TGCAGTGCTAGAGTCTCAGGGACGTTCTACGAGCAGTACTTC.

The rearrangement uses TRBV3-1 and TRBJ1-5; 11 nucleotides match TRBD1. This CDR3 has 15 amino acids. CDR1 is LGHDT, CDR2 YNNKEL, per germline (reference sequence). With 3 bases clipped from V and 5 bases from J, the junction kept 3 bases outside the gene matches. This CDR3 reads CASSQGTGGYQPQHF. CDR3 nucleotide sequence: TGTGCCAGCAGCCAGGGGACAGGGGGTTATCAGCCCCAGCATTTT.

The chain couples TRBV7-6 to TRBJ1-4; 8 nucleotides match TRBD1. The CDR3 is 16 amino acids. J gave up 3 bases and V 4 bases, and 7 bases lay outside the gene matches. In germline, CDR1 is SGHVS, CDR2 FNYEAQ. The chain's CDR3 is CASSSRGRGANEKLFF. DNA of the CDR3: TGTGCCAGCAGCTCCAGGGGGCGAGGGGCTAATGAAAAACTGTTTTTT. The full variable domain, with the rest looked up from reference TRBV7-6 and TRBJ1-4, is GAGVSQSPRYKVTKRGQDVALRCDPISGHVSLYWYRQALGQGPEFLTYFNYEAQQDKSGLPNDRFSAERPEGSISTLTIQRTEQRDSAMYRCASSSRGRGANEKLFFGSGTQLSVL.

This clonotype was detected only a few times. The rearrangement joins TRBV29-1 to TRBJ2-3, with D maybe TRBD2 (6 bases). Trimming took 5 bases from V and 0 from J, leaving 12 bases between them. The CDR3 contains 14 residues. Per the germline V gene, CDR1 is SQVTM and CDR2 is ANQGSEA. CDR3 DNA sequence: TGCAGCGTTAAACCTAGCGCTAGCACAGATACGCAGTATTTT. This encodes CSVKPSASTDTQYF.

V and J are TRBV9 and TRBJ2-7; the D gene could be TRBD1 or TRBD2 (7 bases each). The V end lost 3 bases, the J end lost 9 bases, and 19 bases lay between the germline ends. CDR3 length equals 14 residues. CDR1 is SGDLS and CDR2 is YYNGEE in the germline V gene. The CDR3 DNA is TGTGCCAGCAGCGAGGGAGCAGGGGGGGGCTTGCAGTACTTC. This encodes CASSEGAGGGLQYF.

V gene TRBV11-3 combines with J gene TRBJ2-2, with 10 bases lining up with TRBD1. In germline, CDR1 is SGHNT, CDR2 YENEEA. After removal of 3 bases from V and 6 bases from J, the junction contained 7 bases not matched to a gene. The CDR3 sequence is 16 residues long. CDR3 coding DNA: TGTGCCAGCAGCTTTTGGACAGGGGGGATCCCCGGGGAGCTGTTTTTT. Protein product: CASSFWTGGIPGELFF.

V gene TRBV27 combines with J gene TRBJ2-3; D unresolved. Germline assignment: CDR1 MNHEY and CDR2 SMNVEV (reference sequence). Trimming cost V 6 bases and J 6 bases, with 16 bases left between them. The CDR3 spans 14 residues. DNA for the CDR3: TGTGCCAGCAGGTCGGTAAGGGCGGCCGATACGCAGTATTTT. This translates into CASRSVRAADTQYF.

The gene calls are TRBV6-5 and TRBJ1-2; a weak D match, TRBD1 (6 bases). V lost 0 bases and J lost 0, with 14 bases in between. CDR1 MNHEY and CDR2 SVGAGI come from the germline V gene. This CDR3 has 17 residues. CDR3 protein: CASSYSRTVNANYGYTF. CDR3 in DNA: TGTGCCAGCAGTTACTCAAGGACAGTAAACGCTAACTATGGCTACACCTTC.

The V gene is TRBV7-2, the J gene TRBJ2-3, with a possible D match to TRBD2 (6 bases). V was shortened by 1 base and J by 1 base, with 9 bases between the two germline ends. CDR3 length equals 15 residues. Germline values: CDR1 SGHTA, CDR2 FQGNSA. CDR3 sequence: CASSLVASGTDTQYF. In nucleotides, the CDR3 is TGTGCCAGCAGCTTAGTTGCTAGCGGCACAGATACGCAGTATTTT. The full variable domain, rest sourced from reference TRBV7-2 and TRBJ2-3, is GAGVSQSPSNKVTEKGKDVELRCDPISGHTALYWYRQSLGQGLEFLIYFQGNSAPDKSGLPSDRFSAERTGGSVSTLTIQRTQQEDSAVYLCASSLVASGTDTQYFGPGTRLTVL.

This clonotype turned up a few times. The V call is TRBV7-2, the J call TRBJ2-1; a possible D gene is TRBD2 (6 bases). The closer fit of TRBJ2-7 to the DNA end suggests the J call may be wrong. The CDR3 is made up of 16 amino acids. CDR1 is SGHTA, CDR2 FQGNSA, per germline. CDR3 coding DNA: TGTGCCAGCAGCTTAACCGGGAGAGCCTCCTACAATGAGCAGTACTTC. Amino acids: CASSLTGRASYNEQYF.

The rearrangement joins TRBV15 to TRBJ2-1, with D tentatively TRBD2 (6 bases). Germline CDR1 is LNHNV and CDR2 is YYDKDF (reference sequence). This CDR3 has 16 residues. V gave up 4 bases and J gave up 0 bases, with 13 bases separating them. CDR3 loop: CATSNRRDSSYNEQFF. CDR3 DNA sequence: TGTGCCACCAGCAACAGACGGGACTCCTCCTACAATGAGCAGTTCTTC.

The rearrangement links TRBV18 to TRBJ2-2; D possibly corresponds to TRBD2 (6 bases). Germline assignment: CDR1 KGHSH and CDR2 LQKENI. V lost 2 bases and J 5 bases, leaving 12 bases between the germline ends. This CDR3 has 15 amino acids. The CDR3 DNA follows: TGTGCCAGCTCACCAGGCGATGGAGGGACCGGGGAGCTGTTTTTT. The encoded protein is CASSPGDGGTGELFF.